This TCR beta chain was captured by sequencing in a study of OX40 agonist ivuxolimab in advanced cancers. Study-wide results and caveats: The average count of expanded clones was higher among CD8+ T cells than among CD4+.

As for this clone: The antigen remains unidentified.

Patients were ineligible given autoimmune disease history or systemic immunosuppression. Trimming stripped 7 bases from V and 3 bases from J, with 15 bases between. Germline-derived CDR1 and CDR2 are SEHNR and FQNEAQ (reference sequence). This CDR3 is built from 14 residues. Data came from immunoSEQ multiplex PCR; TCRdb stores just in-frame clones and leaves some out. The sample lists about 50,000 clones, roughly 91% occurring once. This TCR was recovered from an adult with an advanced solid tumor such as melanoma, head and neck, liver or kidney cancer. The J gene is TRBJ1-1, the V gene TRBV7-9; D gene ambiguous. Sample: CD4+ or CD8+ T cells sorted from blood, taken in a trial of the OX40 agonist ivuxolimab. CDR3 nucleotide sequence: TGTGCCAGCATCGGGTGGAAGAGGGACACTGAAGCTTTCTTT. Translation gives CASIGWKRDTEAFF.